These 23 T cell receptor beta chains originate from one sample sequenced in a study of response to subunit inactivated influenza vaccine (dated by TCRdb to 2017 to 2018). The library was made by RT-PCR. Sequencing was carried out with an Illumina HiSeq 2500. TCRdb applied fastp at Q25 and MiXCR to the public reads, then kept only in-frame beta chains. Identical CDR3 protein sequences are pooled into one entry, listed with their most common genes and DNA. The sample table shows 500,000 to 550,000 distinct CDR3 sequences, and approximately 22% are seen once. The leading ten clones occupy 2.5% to 3.5% of the sample. The sample also formed part of further work on T cells expressing NK-cell markers. The second study reports: TCR beta cDNA libraries were made by 5'RACE template switching that added a universal primer site and unique molecular identifiers.

Sequences were derived from CD4+ T cells sorted from PBMCs, sampled less than 13 days after vaccination. Receptors were obtained from a man aged 45-65 years who received an inactivated influenza vaccine. Donor details come from another sample of the same person, matched by shared clones.

This sequence joins TRBV25-1 and TRBJ1-5; D is unresolved. Trimming pared 1 base from V and 7 bases from J, leaving 14 bases between. The length of the CDR3 is 15 residues. CDR1 is MGHDK, CDR2 SYGVNS, per germline. The CDR3 DNA sequence: TGTGCCAGCAGTGAATTAGGGCAGTCGGGGCAGCCCCAGCATTTT. It specifies CASSELGQSGQPQHF.

This clonotype was observed a handful of times. The V gene is TRBV28, the J gene TRBJ2-5, with TRBD2 matching 10 bases. This CDR3 is 17 amino acids long. The germline CDR1 and CDR2 sequences are MDHEN and SYDVKM. The J segment lost 1 base and the V segment lost 4 bases, leaving 9 bases of the junction unmatched. This chain's CDR3 is CASSSLKLAGIQETQYF. The CDR3 DNA follows: TGTGCCAGCAGTTCCTTAAAACTAGCGGGGATCCAAGAGACCCAGTACTTC.

This clonotype occurred many times. The V and J genes are TRBV20-1 and TRBJ2-4; tentatively, D is TRBD1 (5 bases). V shed 3 bases and J shed 9 bases, with 21 bases lying between them. Germline CDR1 DFQATT, CDR2 SNEGSKA (reference sequence). The CDR3 is 15 amino acids. The CDR3 nucleotides read TGCAGTGCTAGTTTGGGGCGCGAGTGGTCGAGCATTCAGTACTTC. This translates into CSASLGREWSSIQYF.

This clonotype was observed a few times. This chain joins TRBV7-9 and TRBJ2-1, with D perhaps TRBD1 (5 bases). Trimming left V 5 bases short and J 0 bases short, with 14 bases between. The CDR3 sequence is 16 residues long. In germline, CDR1 is SEHNR, CDR2 FQNEAQ (reference sequence). CDR3 in amino acids: CASSRTPSSSYNEQFF. In DNA form, the CDR3 reads TGTGCCAGCAGCCGGACACCGAGTAGCTCCTACAATGAGCAGTTCTTC.

This chain uses TRBV7-6 with TRBJ2-3; no clear D gene. The CDR3 has 14 residues. Trimming removed 4 bases from V and 0 bases from J, with 8 bases in between. CDR1 SGHVS and CDR2 FNYEAQ come from the germline V gene. In DNA, the CDR3 is TGTGCCAGCAGCTCGTCAGTAAGCACAGATACGCAGTATTTT. It yields the protein CASSSSVSTDTQYF.

The J gene is TRBJ1-4, the V gene TRBV7-2; TRBD1 matches 8 bases. Germline-derived CDR1 and CDR2 are SGHTA and FQGNSA. V gave up 5 bases and J gave up 10 bases; unmatched junction bases: 3. This CDR3 is 12 amino acids long. The CDR3, as DNA: TGTGCCAGCAGCCAGGACAGGGCAAAACTGTTTTTT. Translated: CASSQDRAKLFF.

The rearrangement links TRBV7-9 to TRBJ2-7, with D perhaps matching TRBD1 (6 bases). Trimming removed 5 bases at V and 5 bases at J, with 19 bases between. The germline V gene encodes CDR1 SEHNR and CDR2 FQNEAQ (reference sequence). This CDR3 is built from 15 residues. CDR3 sequence reads: CASSPGRDKAHEQYF. The CDR3 DNA reads TGTGCCAGCAGCCCTGGCCGGGACAAGGCCCACGAGCAGTACTTC.

The chain has TRBV12-5 and TRBJ1-1; D perhaps matches TRBD1 (6 bases). Germline CDR1 is LGHNT and CDR2 is FRNRAP. V gave up 2 bases and J gave up 10 bases, with 17 bases separating them. This CDR3 spans 14 amino acids. The CDR3, as DNA: TGTGCTAGTGGTTTGACCTCGCGACAGGATGCAGCTTTCTTT. Translated: CASGLTSRQDAAFF.

The chain uses TRBV5-4 and TRBJ2-1; 8 bases match TRBD2. CDR1 and CDR2 (germline): SGHNT, YYREEE (reference sequence). V was pared by 2 bases and J by 9 bases, with 7 bases of the junction left unmatched. This CDR3 contains 14 residues. For the CDR3, the DNA is TGTGCCAGCAGCTTTGATAGCGGGACGGTTGAGCAGTTCTTC. Amino acid sequence: CASSFDSGTVEQFF.

V is TRBV28 and J is TRBJ2-1, with TRBD2 matching 9 bases. Germline assignment: CDR1 MDHEN and CDR2 SYDVKM. Trimming cost V 5 bases and J 7 bases; bases outside gene matches: 12. This CDR3 contains 16 residues. The CDR3 protein is CASSTRPSGVRNEQFF. CDR3 in DNA: TGTGCCAGCAGTACTAGGCCTAGCGGGGTCAGGAATGAGCAGTTCTTC. Full variable domain (remainder filled in from reference TRBV28 and TRBJ2-1): DVKVTQSSRYLVKRTGEKVFLECVQDMDHENMFWYRQDPGLGLRLIYFSYDVKMKEKGDIPEGYSVSREKKERFSLILESASTNQTSMYLCASSTRPSGVRNEQFFGPGTRLTVL.

This chain uses TRBV5-6 with TRBJ2-1; 9 bases map to TRBD1. This CDR3 has 15 amino acids. The germline V gene has CDR1 SGHDT and CDR2 YYEEEE. V shed 5 bases and J 3 bases; nucleotides not matched to a gene: 6. CDR3 nucleotide sequence: TGTGCCAGCAGACAAGGACAGGGGATCTACAATGAGCAGTTCTTC. Translation: CASRQGQGIYNEQFF.

There are a few counts of this clonotype. DNA for the CDR3: TGTGCCAGCAGCCATTCCGGAGGTAGGGGAGAGACCCAGTACTTC. This codes for CASSHSGGRGETQYF. This chain links TRBV3-1 with TRBJ2-5; D may correspond to TRBD1 or TRBD2 (5 bases each). The CDR3 runs 15 residues. V was clipped by 3 bases and J by 4 bases, with 15 bases between them. The germline V gene has CDR1 LGHDT and CDR2 YNNKEL (reference sequence).

J is TRBJ1-2 and V is TRBV24-1, with TRBD1 as a possible D gene (6 bases). The V gene's germline CDR1 is KGHDR and CDR2 SFDVKD. This CDR3 has 14 amino acids. V lost 4 bases, J lost 0 bases, and 8 bases lay in between. CDR3 amino acids: CATSETGANYGYTF. CDR3 in DNA: TGTGCCACCAGTGAGACAGGAGCTAACTATGGCTACACCTTC.

The rearrangement joins TRBV20-1 to TRBJ2-1; D might be TRBD2 (6 bases). CDR1 and CDR2 (germline): DFQATT, SNEGSKA (reference sequence). The V and J ends lost 2 bases and 8 bases respectively, with 16 bases between them. The CDR3 runs 14 residues. Here the CDR3 DNA reads TGCAGTGCTAGACCGCTAGCGCTCGGGGATGAGCAGTTCTTC. It yields the protein CSARPLALGDEQFF.

The chain joins TRBV12-5 to TRBJ2-1, with 7 bases fitting TRBD1. CDR1 is LGHNT, CDR2 FRNRAP, per germline. This CDR3 has 13 amino acids. V lost 5 bases, J lost 7 bases, and 5 bases stayed unmatched. The CDR3 DNA reads as TGTGCTAGTGGTCCACCGGACAGGAATGAGCAGTTCTTC. Protein product: CASGPPDRNEQFF.

In its sample, this clonotype was seen a few times. J is TRBJ2-3 and V is TRBV7-3; D possibly uses TRBD1 or TRBD2 (5 bases each). This CDR3 is 12 amino acids long. V was clipped by 6 bases and J by 4 bases, with 8 bases between them. The germline gives CDR1 SGHTA, CDR2 FQGTGA. CDR3 bases: TGTGCCAGCAGATTGGGACCAGATACGCAGTATTTT. This codes for CASRLGPDTQYF.

The CDR3 here is CASSREDSLSGNTIYF. CDR3 nucleotide sequence: TGTGCCAGCAGCCGGGAGGACAGCCTCTCTGGAAACACCATATATTTT. V gene TRBV4-2 combines with J gene TRBJ1-3; TRBD1 is a possible D gene (6 bases). Germline V lookup: CDR1 LGHNA, CDR2 YNFKEQ. The CDR3 runs 16 residues. V was pared by 4 bases and J by 0 bases, with 13 bases between.

The chain combines TRBV18 with TRBJ2-3, with 10 bases identical to TRBD1. Germline assignment: CDR1 KGHSH and CDR2 LQKENI. The CDR3 is 15 amino acids. Trimming removed 5 bases from V and 2 bases from J; junction bases left unmatched: 4. This CDR3 reads CASSAGTGATDTQYF. CDR3 in DNA: TGTGCCAGCTCAGCCGGGACAGGGGCCACAGATACGCAGTATTTT.

The V and J genes are TRBV29-1 and TRBJ2-5, with 10 positions matching TRBD2. Germline CDR1 SQVTM, CDR2 ANQGSEA. J lost 5 bases, V lost 5 bases, and 5 bases had no gene match. CDR3 length: 13 residues. The CDR3 loop reads CSVSGGVGETQYF. The CDR3 DNA sequence: TGCAGCGTTAGCGGGGGGGTCGGGGAGACCCAGTACTTC.

This chain uses TRBV20-1 with TRBJ2-7, with TRBD1 as a possible D gene (7 bases). CDR1 DFQATT and CDR2 SNEGSKA come from the germline V gene (reference sequence). The CDR3 loop spans 17 amino acids. Deletions cut 3 bases from V and 5 bases from J, with 26 bases between. The CDR3 region is CSASPQGGGGAVDEQYF. CDR3 in DNA: TGCAGTGCTAGCCCGCAGGGTGGAGGGGGCGCAGTAGACGAGCAGTACTTC.

The rearrangement joins TRBV5-1 to TRBJ2-7; D remains ambiguous. From germline, CDR1 is SGHRS and CDR2 YFSETQ. The ends were cut back, 0 bases at V and 5 bases at J, with 12 bases in the middle. The CDR3 loop spans 14 amino acids. The DNA for the CDR3 is TGCGCCAGCAGCTTGGCGGTCGGTCGGAACGAGCAGTACTTC. It encodes CASSLAVGRNEQYF.

This sequence joins TRBV2 and TRBJ2-5, with a possible D match to TRBD2 (5 bases). Per germline, CDR1 SNHLY and CDR2 FYNNEI. Deletions cut 3 bases from V and 5 bases from J, with 7 bases between. The CDR3 runs to 12 residues. CDR3 residues: CASSDSGETQYF. As DNA, the CDR3 is TGTGCCAGCAGTGACTCGGGGGAGACCCAGTACTTC. Full variable domain (rest looked up from reference TRBV2 and TRBJ2-5): EPEVTQTPSHQVTQMGQEVILRCVPISNHLYFYWYRQILGQKVEFLVSFYNNEISEKSEIFDDQFSVERPDGSNFTLKIRSTKLEDSAMYFCASSDSGETQYFGPGTRLLVL.

This clonotype was counted a few times. The chain carries TRBV19 and TRBJ2-7, with D possibly matching TRBD2 (6 bases). V dropped 5 bases and J dropped 5 bases, with 13 bases sitting between them. The CDR3 length is 13 residues. From germline, CDR1 is LNHDA and CDR2 SQIVND (reference sequence). This CDR3 reads CASSRLANHEQYF. The CDR3 DNA follows: TGTGCCAGTAGTCGGCTAGCGAACCACGAGCAGTACTTC.